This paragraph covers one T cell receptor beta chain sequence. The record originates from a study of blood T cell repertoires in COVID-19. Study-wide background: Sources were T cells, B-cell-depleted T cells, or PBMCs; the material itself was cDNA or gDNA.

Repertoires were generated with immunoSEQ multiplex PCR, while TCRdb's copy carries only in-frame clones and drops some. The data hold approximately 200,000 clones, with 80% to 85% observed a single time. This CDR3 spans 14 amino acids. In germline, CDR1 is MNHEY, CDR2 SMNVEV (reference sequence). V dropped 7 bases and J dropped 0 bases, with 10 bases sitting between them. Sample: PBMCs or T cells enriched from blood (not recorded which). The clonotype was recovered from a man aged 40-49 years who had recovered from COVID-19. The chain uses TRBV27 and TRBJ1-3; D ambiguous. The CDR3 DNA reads TGTGCCAGCAAACGGGAGATCTCTGGAAACACCATATATTTT. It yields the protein CASKREISGNTIYF.